This T cell receptor beta chain comes out of a study of cytomegalovirus exposure and HLA in healthy donors. A remark on this clone: The junction does not match germline at one end; this may be a read error.

The PCR ran on 60 Vbeta and 13 Jbeta primers. This table comes from immunoSEQ multiplex PCR, and its TCRdb copy is limited to in-frame clones, with some not included. The top ten clones hold approximately 2.4% of a sample with approximately 190,000 clones, more than 80% of them seen once. From germline, CDR1 is MNHNS and CDR2 SASEGT. This CDR3 is 17 amino acids long. The clonotype was recovered from a woman aged 45 to 65 in good health and CMV-seropositive. The rearrangement uses TRBV6-1 and TRBJ1-6; 7 bases map to TRBD1. Sequenced: PBMCs. DNA for the CDR3: TGTGCCAGCAGTGAAGCCCGGACAGGCTCCTCTAATTCACCCCTCCACTTT. The encoded protein is CASSEARTGSSNSPLHF.